Presented here are 25 T cell receptor beta chains from one specimen sequenced in a study of PD-1 blockade in mismatch repair-deficient tumors. Produced via immunoSEQ multiplex PCR; TCRdb's table is partial and in-frame only. The table lists roughly 50,000 clones, around 73% of them singletons. Sequenced here: peripheral blood, sampled 4 weeks after starting pembrolizumab. The receptors derive from an adult with mismatch repair-deficient cancer.

The gene calls are TRBV6-1 and TRBJ1-2, with D possibly being TRBD1 (5 bases). CDR1 is MNHNS and CDR2 is SASEGT in the germline V gene. V lost 0 bases to trimming and J lost 4 bases, with 15 bases between them. CDR3 length equals 16 residues. The CDR3 protein is CASSEASGQAGYGYTF. CDR3 DNA: TGTGCCAGCAGTGAAGCATCCGGACAAGCCGGCTATGGCTACACCTTC.

The chain joins TRBV6-6 to TRBJ1-2; TRBD1 is a possible D gene (5 bases). CDR1 and CDR2 from the germline V gene are MNHNY and SVGAGI (reference sequence). The V end was cut by 4 bases, the J end by 1 base, with 7 bases between. The CDR3 is 13 amino acids. The CDR3 bases are TGTGCCAGCAGTTCAGGGTTTAACTATGGCTACACCTTC. Its translation: CASSSGFNYGYTF.

This clone is a singleton in its sample. J is TRBJ1-3 and V is TRBV9; D ambiguous. CDR3 length: 15 residues. From germline, CDR1 is SGDLS and CDR2 YYNGEE. V was trimmed by 3 bases and J by 8 bases, leaving 18 bases between them. The CDR3 DNA sequence: TGTGCCAGCAGCGCCCGTGAGCTTAGGCCTGACACCATATATTTT. Its translation: CASSARELRPDTIYF.

The chain uses TRBV7-9 and TRBJ1-1, with D maybe TRBD1 (6 bases). The CDR3 is made up of 15 amino acids. V was shortened by 5 bases and J by 4 bases, with 17 bases between the two germline ends. CDR1 is SEHNR and CDR2 is FQNEAQ in the germline V gene (reference sequence). CDR3 residues: CASSEGGLGSTEAFF. The DNA for the CDR3 is TGTGCCAGCAGCGAAGGGGGGTTGGGGAGCACTGAAGCTTTCTTT.

V gene TRBV6-4 combines with J gene TRBJ2-7; D unresolved. CDR3 length equals 9 residues. Germline loops: CDR1 MRHNA, CDR2 SNTAGT. The V gene lost 6 bases and the J gene lost 5 bases, with 2 bases spanning the gap. The CDR3 reads CASRNEQYF. DNA of the CDR3: TGTGCCAGCAGGAACGAGCAGTACTTC.

This chain connects TRBV4-1 to TRBJ2-5; TRBD1 is a possible D gene (6 bases). V was trimmed by 4 bases and J by 5 bases, leaving 20 bases between them. Germline assignment: CDR1 MGHRA and CDR2 YSYEKL. The CDR3 has 16 amino acids. The CDR3: CASSRNPPRGLETQYF. Written as DNA, the CDR3 is TGCGCCAGCAGCCGGAATCCACCCAGGGGTCTGGAGACCCAGTACTTC.

The gene calls are TRBV29-1 and TRBJ1-5, with D tentatively TRBD1 (5 bases). Trimming removed 6 bases from V and 7 bases from J, with 22 bases in between. This CDR3 is 15 amino acids long. Germline V gene sequence: CDR1 SQVTM, CDR2 ANQGSEA. The CDR3 protein is CSVALPGLGLQPQHF. The CDR3, as DNA: TGCAGCGTAGCGTTGCCGGGACTCGGTTTACAGCCCCAGCATTTT.

V and J are TRBV5-1 and TRBJ1-5; tentative D call: TRBD1 (5 bases). The V end was cut by 0 bases, the J end by 1 base, with 8 bases between. The CDR3 totals 15 residues. The germline gives CDR1 SGHRS, CDR2 YFSETQ. The CDR3 loop is CASSLAGGSNQPQHF. The DNA for the CDR3 is TGCGCCAGCAGCTTGGCCGGGGGGAGCAATCAGCCCCAGCATTTT.

The chain combines TRBV27 with TRBJ2-1; 9 nucleotides match TRBD1. Losses at the gene ends were 8 bases for V and 2 bases for J; bases not matched to a gene: 4. This CDR3 has 14 residues. Germline CDR1 is MNHEY and CDR2 is SMNVEV (reference sequence). As DNA, the CDR3 is TGTGCCAGCGGGGGACAGGGCGCCTACAATGAGCAGTTCTTC. Translated: CASGGQGAYNEQFF.

The V call is TRBV5-1, the J call TRBJ2-7; 7 bases fit TRBD2. The CDR3 length is 15 residues. Trimming removed 3 bases from V and 4 bases from J; junction bases left unmatched: 10. The V gene's germline CDR1 is SGHRS and CDR2 YFSETQ. In nucleotides, the CDR3 is TGCGCCAGCAGCTCTTCCGGACTAGATGGATACGAGCAGTACTTC. This sequence encodes CASSSSGLDGYEQYF.

The rearrangement uses TRBV11-3 and TRBJ2-3; D perhaps matches TRBD2 (5 bases). Per germline, CDR1 SGHNT and CDR2 YENEEA. The CDR3 spans 13 residues. V was pared by 8 bases and J by 4 bases, with 13 bases between. Here the CDR3 reads CASGRTGADTQYF. As DNA, the CDR3 is TGTGCCAGCGGAAGGACCGGGGCAGATACGCAGTATTTT.

This clone appeared once. The chain couples TRBV4-1 to TRBJ2-1; 7 nucleotides agree with TRBD2. With V trimmed by 0 bases and J by 1 base, 9 bases remained unmatched. Germline V CDR1 and CDR2: MGHRA, YSYEKL. The CDR3 has 18 amino acids. Here the CDR3 reads CASSQERAGPTSYNEQFF. The CDR3 nucleotides are TGCGCCAGCAGCCAAGAAAGAGCGGGGCCAACGTCCTACAATGAGCAGTTCTTC.

This chain links TRBV2 with TRBJ2-1; D might be TRBD2 (5 bases). This CDR3 is built from 14 residues. CDR1 is SNHLY and CDR2 is FYNNEI in the germline V gene. Trimming removed 1 base from V and 5 bases from J, with 9 bases in between. The CDR3 here is CASSEVARNNEQFF. CDR3 coding DNA: TGTGCCAGCAGTGAAGTAGCGAGAAACAATGAGCAGTTCTTC.

The rearrangement links TRBV7-9 to TRBJ2-3, with TRBD2 matching over 8 bases. Trimming cost V 6 bases and J 0 bases; bases outside gene matches: 8. This CDR3 has 16 amino acids. The V gene's germline CDR1 is SEHNR and CDR2 FQNEAQ (reference sequence). The DNA for the CDR3 is TGTGCCAGCAGGAATACGGGAGGGTCCAGCACAGATACGCAGTATTTT. Translated, it gives CASRNTGGSSTDTQYF.

The genes are TRBV5-4 and TRBJ2-2, with D maybe TRBD1 (7 bases). The CDR3 length is 15 residues. V lost 4 bases and J 5 bases, leaving 15 bases between the germline ends. CDR1 SGHNT and CDR2 YYREEE come from the germline V gene (reference sequence). The CDR3 nucleotides read TGTGCCAGCAGCGCGGGACAGACGATGACCGGGGAGCTGTTTTTT. This sequence encodes CASSAGQTMTGELFF. The full variable domain, its missing parts supplied by reference TRBV5-4 and TRBJ2-2, is ETGVTQSPTHLIKTRGQQVTLRCSSQSGHNTVSWYQQALGQGPQFIFQYYREEENGRGNFPPRFSGLQFPNYSSELNVNALELDDSALYLCASSAGQTMTGELFFGEGSRLTVL.

In nucleotides, the CDR3 is TGTGCCAGCAGCTTGAGGGTCCAGCCCTACGAGCAGTACTTC. Translated, it gives CASSLRVQPYEQYF. The V call is TRBV5-4, the J call TRBJ2-7; D is unresolved. This CDR3 is 14 amino acids long. V gave up 1 base and J gave up 2 bases, with 10 bases separating them. Germline CDR1 SGHNT, CDR2 YYREEE (reference sequence).

The V gene is TRBV7-9, the J gene TRBJ1-4; D is unclear. The V end lost 5 bases, the J end lost 8 bases, and 12 bases lay between the germline ends. Germline CDR1 SEHNR, CDR2 FQNEAQ (reference sequence). The CDR3 spans 13 residues. CDR3 sequence: CASSPVQREKLFF. CDR3 bases: TGTGCCAGCAGCCCGGTACAAAGGGAAAAACTGTTTTTT.

The rearrangement uses TRBV6-6 and TRBJ2-1; the D is unclear. CDR3 length: 12 residues. V was pared by 2 bases and J by 5 bases, with 4 bases between. In germline, CDR1 is MNHNY, CDR2 SVGAGI (reference sequence). CDR3 in amino acids: CASSYGDNEQFF. The CDR3 DNA sequence: TGTGCCAGCAGTTACGGAGACAATGAGCAGTTCTTC.

The J gene is TRBJ1-1, the V gene TRBV5-1, with 8 bases matching TRBD1. Germline CDR1 and CDR2: SGHRS and YFSETQ. V was pared by 4 bases and J by 0 bases, with 11 bases of the junction left unmatched. CDR3 size: 17 residues. The CDR3 DNA sequence: TGCGCCAGCAGCCTACTAGGACAGGGATCTTTGAACACTGAAGCTTTCTTT. Its protein is CASSLLGQGSLNTEAFF. Looking up the rest from reference TRBV5-1 and TRBJ1-1 gives the full variable domain: KAGVTQTPRYLIKTRGQQVTLSCSPISGHRSVSWYQQTPGQGLQFLFEYFSETQRNKGNFPGRFSGRQFSNSRSEMNVSTLELGDSALYLCASSLLGQGSLNTEAFFGQGTRLTVV.

There are a few counts of this clone. The V gene is TRBV20-1, the J gene TRBJ2-1; D call uncertain. The CDR3 is 11 residues long. Trimming took off 2 bases at V and 5 bases at J, with 4 bases between the two ends. Germline V gene lookup returns CDR1 DFQATT and CDR2 SNEGSKA (reference sequence). The CDR3 DNA follows: TGCAGTGCTAGACGTAACAATGAGCAGTTCTTC. Translated, it gives CSARRNNEQFF.

The rearrangement links TRBV7-9 to TRBJ2-2; TRBD1 matches 7 bases. V was pared by 5 bases and J by 3 bases, with 3 bases of the junction left unmatched. The CDR3 loop spans 14 amino acids. Germline V gives CDR1 SEHNR, CDR2 FQNEAQ (reference sequence). The CDR3 nucleotides read TGTGCCAGCAGCCCTACAGGGGACACCGGGGAGCTGTTTTTT. This codes for CASSPTGDTGELFF.

V usage is TRBV6-4 and J usage is TRBJ2-2, with 12 positions matching TRBD1. In germline, CDR1 is MRHNA, CDR2 SNTAGT. This CDR3 contains 15 residues. J lost 6 bases, V lost 6 bases, and 5 bases had no gene match. For the CDR3, the DNA is TGTGCCAGCAGCCCCGGGACAGGGGGCTCCGGGGAGCTGTTTTTT. The encoded protein is CASSPGTGGSGELFF.

The chain carries TRBV19 and TRBJ1-2, with 9 bases fitting TRBD1. This CDR3 region has 13 residues. The J segment lost 8 bases and the V segment lost 6 bases, leaving 7 bases of the junction unmatched. Germline-derived CDR1 and CDR2 are LNHDA and SQIVND (reference sequence). The CDR3 DNA reads TGTGCCAGTAGGACACAGGGGGCGGAAGGCTACACCTTC. Translating gives CASRTQGAEGYTF. Filled out from reference TRBV19 and TRBJ1-2, the complete variable domain reads DGGITQSPKYLFRKEGQNVTLSCEQNLNHDAMYWYRQDPGQGLRLIYYSQIVNDFQKGDIAEGYSVSREKKESFPLTVTSAQKNPTAFYLCASRTQGAEGYTFGSGTRLTVV.

The chain combines TRBV18 with TRBJ1-1; no clear D gene. The CDR3 spans 15 residues. Trimming took off 3 bases at V and 3 bases at J, with 14 bases between the two ends. The germline V gene has CDR1 KGHSH and CDR2 LQKENI. The CDR3 here is CASSPKVSWDTEAFF. The CDR3 DNA reads TGTGCCAGCTCACCTAAGGTGTCTTGGGACACTGAAGCTTTCTTT.

This clone was counted only a few times. The CDR3 sequence is CASSHAIEGTDTQYF. CDR3 sequence (DNA): TGTGCCAGCAGCCACGCCATCGAGGGCACAGATACGCAGTATTTT. V and J are TRBV4-2 and TRBJ2-3, with D uncertain. The germline gives CDR1 LGHNA, CDR2 YNFKEQ. The CDR3 runs 15 residues. The V end was cut by 3 bases, the J end by 1 base, with 11 bases between.